The clone carrying this T cell receptor beta chain was counted a single time. Deletions cut 6 bases from V and 1 base from J, with 6 bases between. There are 12 residues in the CDR3. This sample is drawn from a study of blood T cell repertoires in COVID-19. The wider study: Collection of acute and convalescent COVID-19 samples took place in the United States, Italy and Spain.

Study processing details: Estimates of nucleated cell counts were drawn from the amplification of reference gene primers. Only in-frame clones appear in the TCRdb table, and some are missing; sequencing was by immunoSEQ multiplex PCR. Clonal size and the V and J genes are those of that table, whereas D and trimming came from the DNA. The data hold around 150,000 clones, with just under 95% observed a single time. The sequence was collected from a woman aged 45-59 years with acute or convalescent COVID-19. The sample comprised peripheral blood. V is TRBV12-3 or TRBV12-4 and J is TRBJ1-2; D not resolved. The CDR3 spells CASRSFNYGYTF. For the CDR3, the DNA is TGTGCCAGCAGGTCCTTTAACTATGGCTACACCTTC.